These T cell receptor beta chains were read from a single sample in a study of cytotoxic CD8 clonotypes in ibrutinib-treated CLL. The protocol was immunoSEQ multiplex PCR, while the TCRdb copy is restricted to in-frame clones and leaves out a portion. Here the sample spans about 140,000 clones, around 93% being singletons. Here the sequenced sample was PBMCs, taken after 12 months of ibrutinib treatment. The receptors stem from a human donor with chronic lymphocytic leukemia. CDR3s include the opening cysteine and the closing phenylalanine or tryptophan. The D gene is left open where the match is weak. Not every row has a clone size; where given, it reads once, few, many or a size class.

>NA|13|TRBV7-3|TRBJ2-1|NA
TGTGCCAGCAGCTTGAGGGGGACGAATGAGCAGTTCTTC
CASSLRGTNEQFF
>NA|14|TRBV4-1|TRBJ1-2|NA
TGCGCCAGCAGCCAAGAATCTATTAACTATGGCTACACCTTC
CASSQESINYGYTF
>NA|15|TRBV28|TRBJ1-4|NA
TGTGCCAGCAGTTTAGTTCAGGAGGGGTTGGGAAAACTGTTTTTT
CASSLVQEGLGKLFF
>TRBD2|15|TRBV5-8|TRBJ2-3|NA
TGTGCCAGCAGCTCGGGACTAGGAGGCCCAGATACGCAGTATTTT
CASSSGLGGPDTQYF
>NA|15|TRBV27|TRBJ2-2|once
TGTGCCAGCAGTTTCGGGACGACTAATGGCGGGGAGCTGTTTTTT
CASSFGTTNGGELFF
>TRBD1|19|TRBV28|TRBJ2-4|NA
TGTGCCAGCACTCCGCCCCAGGGGGCGCGGTCCTCAGCCAAAAACATTCAGTACTTC
CASTPPQGARSSAKNIQYF
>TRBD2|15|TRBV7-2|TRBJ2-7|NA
TGTGCCAGCAGCTTCGATACCGGGACTAGAAACGAGCAGTACTTC
CASSFDTGTRNEQYF
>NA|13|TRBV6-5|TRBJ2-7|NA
TGTGCCAGCAGTTATAGTGAAAGTTACGAGCAGTACTTC
CASSYSESYEQYF
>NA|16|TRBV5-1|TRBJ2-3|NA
TGCGCCAGCGAACTGTCATACAGATCTAGCACAGATACGCAGTATTTT
CASELSYRSSTDTQYF
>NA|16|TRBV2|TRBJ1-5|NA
TGTGCCAGCAGTGAAGATGGTGGGCCAGGCAATCAGCCCCAGCATTTT
CASSEDGGPGNQPQHF
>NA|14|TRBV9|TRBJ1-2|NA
TGTGCCAGCAGCGTAATGGAGGCTAACTATGGCTACACCTTC
CASSVMEANYGYTF
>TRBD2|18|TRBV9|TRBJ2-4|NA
TGTGCCAGCAGTCCCGGGACTAGCGGGGGAATAGCCAAAAACATTCAGTACTTC
CASSPGTSGGIAKNIQYF
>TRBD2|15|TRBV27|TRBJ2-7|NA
TGTGCCAGCAGTCCGACCCCGGGACTAGCGGACGAGCAGTACTTC
CASSPTPGLADEQYF
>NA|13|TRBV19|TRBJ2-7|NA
TGTGCCAGTAGTTGGCCAGGGGCCTACGAGCAGTACTTC
CASSWPGAYEQYF
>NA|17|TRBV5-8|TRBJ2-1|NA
TGTGCCAGCAGCTTTGACCACCGGCGGAGCTCCTACAATGAGCAGTTCTTC
CASSFDHRRSSYNEQFF
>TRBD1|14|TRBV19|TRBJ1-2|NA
TGTGCCAGTATCATGGGACAGGGCTCCTATGGCTACACCTTC
CASIMGQGSYGYTF
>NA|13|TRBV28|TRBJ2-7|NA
TGTGCCAGCAGCCCGATGGGGGCCTACGAGCAGTACTTC
CASSPMGAYEQYF
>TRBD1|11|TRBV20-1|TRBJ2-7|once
TGCAGTGGGACAGGGGGCTACGAGCAGTACTTC
CSGTGGYEQYF
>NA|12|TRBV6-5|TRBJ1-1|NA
TGTGCCAGCAGCGACCCCGGGTGGAAAGCTTTCTTT
CASSDPGWKAFF
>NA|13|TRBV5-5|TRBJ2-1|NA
TGTGCCAGCAGCCCGTGGAACGGGGATGAGCAGTTCTTC
CASSPWNGDEQFF
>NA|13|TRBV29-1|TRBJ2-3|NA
TGCAGCGTTGCGGAGGGGGGGACAGATACGCAGTATTTT
CSVAEGGTDTQYF
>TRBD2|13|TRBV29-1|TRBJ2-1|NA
TGCAGCGTTGAGGCGGGAGCCGTCGATGAGCAGTTCTTC
CSVEAGAVDEQFF
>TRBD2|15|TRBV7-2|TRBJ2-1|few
TGTGCCAGCAGTCAAATGAGCGGGGCCTACAATGAGCAGTTCTTC
CASSQMSGAYNEQFF
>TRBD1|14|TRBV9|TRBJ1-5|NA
TGTGCCAGCAGCGCGACAGGGTTCAATCAGCCCCAGCATTTT
CASSATGFNQPQHF
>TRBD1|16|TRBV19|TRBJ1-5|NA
TGTGCCAGTAGTCGGACAGGGGGCAATCTCGGTCAGCCCCAGCATTTT
CASSRTGGNLGQPQHF
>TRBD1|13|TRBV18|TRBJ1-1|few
TGTGCCAGCTCACCACCAGGGGGCCCTGAAGCTTTCTTT
CASSPPGGPEAFF
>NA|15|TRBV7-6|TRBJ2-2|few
TGTGCCAGCAGCTTATCCAGCGCGAACACCGGGGAGCTGTTTTTT
CASSLSSANTGELFF
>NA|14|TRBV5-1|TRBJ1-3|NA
TGCGCCAGCAGCTTGGGTCAGTCTGGAAACACCATATATTTT
CASSLGQSGNTIYF
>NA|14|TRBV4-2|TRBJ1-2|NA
TGTGCCAGCAGCCAACCCTCGGAAAACTATGGCTACACCTTC
CASSQPSENYGYTF
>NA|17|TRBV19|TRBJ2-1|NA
TGTGCCAGTAGTATTAGTAGGGTCCTAAGCTCCTACAATGAGCAGTTCTTC
CASSISRVLSSYNEQFF
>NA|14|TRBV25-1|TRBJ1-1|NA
TGTGCCAGCAGTGGGCCCGGGTCGCCGACTGAAGCTTTCTTT
CASSGPGSPTEAFF
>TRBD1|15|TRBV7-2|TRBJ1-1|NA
TGTGCCAGCAGCTTAGTGGGACAGGGGCGCACTGAAGCTTTCTTT
CASSLVGQGRTEAFF
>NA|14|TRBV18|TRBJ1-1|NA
TGTGCCAGCTCAACAAATAAGGTGGGGACTGAAGCTTTCTTT
CASSTNKVGTEAFF
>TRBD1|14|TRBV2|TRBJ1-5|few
TGTGCCAGCAGTTGGGGACAGGGCGTGCAGCCCCAGCATTTT
CASSWGQGVQPQHF
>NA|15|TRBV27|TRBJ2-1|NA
TGTGCCAGCAGTCCCCGCTCGGCAGGGAACAATGAGCAGTTCTTC
CASSPRSAGNNEQFF
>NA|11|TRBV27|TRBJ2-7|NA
TGTGCCAGCAGTGGCACCTACGAGCAGTACTTC
CASSGTYEQYF
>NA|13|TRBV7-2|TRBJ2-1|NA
TGTGCCAGCAGCTCCTATGGGAACAATGAGCAGTTCTTC
CASSSYGNNEQFF
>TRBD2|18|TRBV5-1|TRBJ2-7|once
TGCGCCAGCAGCTATTCCGGGACTAGCGGGAGAAGAACGTACGAGCAGTACTTC
CASSYSGTSGRRTYEQYF
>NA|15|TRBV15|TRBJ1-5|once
TGTGCCACCAGCAGATCCCGGGTCCCGAATCAGCCCCAGCATTTT
CATSRSRVPNQPQHF
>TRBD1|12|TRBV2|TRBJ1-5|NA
TGTGCCAGCACTCCAGGGGGTCAGCCCCAGCATTTT
CASTPGGQPQHF
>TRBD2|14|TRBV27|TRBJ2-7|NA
TGTGCCAGCGGGCCTAGCGGCAGACCCACGGAGCAGTACTTC
CASGPSGRPTEQYF
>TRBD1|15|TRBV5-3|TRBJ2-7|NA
TGTGCCAGAAGCTTGGCGCAGGGGGCGAGATACGAGCAGTACTTC
CARSLAQGARYEQYF
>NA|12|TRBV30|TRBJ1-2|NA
TGTGCCTGGAGTGTAGCTCCCGTGGGGTACACCTTC
CAWSVAPVGYTF
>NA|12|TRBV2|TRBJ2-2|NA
TGTGCCAGCAGTAAAAACACCGGGGAGCTGTTTTTT
CASSKNTGELFF
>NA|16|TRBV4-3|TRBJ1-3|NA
TGCGCCAGCAGCCCGACGACCGGGACCCCTGGAAACACCATATATTTT
CASSPTTGTPGNTIYF
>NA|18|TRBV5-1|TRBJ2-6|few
TGCGCCAGCAGCTTGGTGGGACGGAGCGAAGCTGGGGCCAACGTCCTGACTTTC
CASSLVGRSEAGANVLTF
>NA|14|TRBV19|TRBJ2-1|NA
TGTGCCAGTAGTATAGGGTCGCAGAACAATGAGCAGTTCTTC
CASSIGSQNNEQFF
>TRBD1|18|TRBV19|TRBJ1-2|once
TGTGCCAGTAGTCCCGACCCCCCTATGACAGGGGGCATCTATGGCTACACCTTC
CASSPDPPMTGGIYGYTF
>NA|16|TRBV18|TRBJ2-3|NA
TGTGCCAGCTCACCACCCATTGTAGAGAGCACAGATACGCAGTATTTT
CASSPPIVESTDTQYF
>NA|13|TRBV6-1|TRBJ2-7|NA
TGTGCCAGCAGGGGGATCGGCATCAACGAGCAGTACTTC
CASRGIGINEQYF
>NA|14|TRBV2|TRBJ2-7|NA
TGTGCCAGCACCCCCACGGGCGGGTCCTACGAGCAGTACTTC
CASTPTGGSYEQYF
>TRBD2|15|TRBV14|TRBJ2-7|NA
TGTGCCAGCAGCCATGGGACTAGCGGAATCTACGAGCAGTACTTC
CASSHGTSGIYEQYF
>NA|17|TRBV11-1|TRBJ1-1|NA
TGTGCCAGCAGCTTATCTTCGGACGGTGGGATTAATACTGAAGCTTTCTTT
CASSLSSDGGINTEAFF
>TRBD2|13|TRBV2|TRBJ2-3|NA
TGTGCCAGCCGACTAGCATTGGGAGATACGCAGTATTTT
CASRLALGDTQYF
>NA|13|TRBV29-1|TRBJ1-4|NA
TGCAGCGTTGTAAAGGGAACTAATGAAAAACTGTTTTTT
CSVVKGTNEKLFF
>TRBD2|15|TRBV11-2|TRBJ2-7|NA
TGTGCCAGCAGCCGAGGGTTAGCGGGAGCTATCGAGCAGTACTTC
CASSRGLAGAIEQYF
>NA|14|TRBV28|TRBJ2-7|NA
TGTGCCAGCAGTTCGACAGGACGATCCTACGAGCAGTACTTC
CASSSTGRSYEQYF
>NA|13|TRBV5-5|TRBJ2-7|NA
TGTGCCAGCAGCTTGGCCCGGCTAAGCGAGCAGTACTTC
CASSLARLSEQYF